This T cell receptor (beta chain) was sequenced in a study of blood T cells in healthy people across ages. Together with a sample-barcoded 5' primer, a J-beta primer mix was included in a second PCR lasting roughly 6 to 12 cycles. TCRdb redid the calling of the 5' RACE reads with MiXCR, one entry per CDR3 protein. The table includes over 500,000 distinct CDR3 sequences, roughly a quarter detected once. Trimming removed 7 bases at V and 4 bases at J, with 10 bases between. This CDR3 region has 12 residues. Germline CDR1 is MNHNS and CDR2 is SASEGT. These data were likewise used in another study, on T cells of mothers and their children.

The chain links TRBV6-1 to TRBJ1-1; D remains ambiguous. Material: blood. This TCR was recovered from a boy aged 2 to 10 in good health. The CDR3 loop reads CASTQGPTEAFF. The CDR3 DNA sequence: TGTGCCAGCACACAAGGTCCCACTGAAGCTTTCTTT.